This T cell receptor (beta chain) was identified during a study of vaccination effects on CD4 cells after COVID-19. Study background: PBMC cultures contained about 2 million cells per well, around 10 IU/ml IL-2 and around 9.9 ug/ml peptides.

When more than 9 days of culture had elapsed, CD4+ T cells were isolated. Study observations and caveats: Late after vaccination, infection- and vaccine-induced clones showed marked clonal contraction.

To note about this clone: What it binds is unknown.

Germline CDR1 reads LGHNA; CDR2 reads YNFKEQ. The ends were cut back, 2 bases at V and 0 bases at J, with 12 bases in the middle. CDR3 length equals 16 residues. Data came from immunoSEQ multiplex PCR; TCRdb stores just in-frame clones and leaves some out. Of about 25,000 clones in the sample, 65% to 80% are singletons; the top ten hold 11%. The source is a human donor who received a COVID-19 vaccine. The sequencing used CD4+ T cells from PBMCs cultured without peptide, collected before COVID-19 vaccination. This chain connects TRBV4-2 to TRBJ2-3, with D possibly TRBD2 on 6 matching bases. CDR3 residues: CASSQNGGSSTDTQYF. DNA for the CDR3: TGTGCCAGCAGCCAAAACGGGGGATCTAGCACAGATACGCAGTATTTT.